The 17 T cell receptor beta chains in this list originate from one sample, sequenced in a study of blood T cell repertoires in COVID-19. Using immunoSEQ multiplex PCR, the repertoire was profiled, and TCRdb retains in-frame clones only, with some absent. The table records more than 300,000 clones, about nine tenths of them present only once. Sequencing was carried out using PBMCs or T cells enriched from blood (not recorded which). These receptors came from a woman under 40 who had recovered from COVID-19.

This clone came up once. Other DNA sequences in the same sample also yield this CDR3. CDR3 DNA sequence: TGTGCCAGTAGTATTGACAGGAACACTGAAGCTTTCTTT. The encoded protein is CASSIDRNTEAFF. The rearrangement links TRBV19 to TRBJ1-1, with D perhaps TRBD1 (5 bases). The CDR3 runs to 13 residues. Germline lookup yields CDR1 LNHDA and CDR2 SQIVND (reference sequence). The germline V and J ends were trimmed by 3 bases and 1 base, with 6 bases remaining between them.

The DNA of the CDR3 is TGCGCCAGCAGTGAGTCGTACAGGGCGGACCGCAACACCATATATTTT. Its protein product is CASSESYRADRNTIYF. This chain links TRBV10-2 with TRBJ1-3, with D possibly being TRBD1 (6 bases). V lost 0 bases and J lost 7, with 16 bases in between. The CDR3 is made up of 16 amino acids. From germline, CDR1 is WSHSY and CDR2 SAAADI.

This chain joins TRBV7-9 and TRBJ2-7, with D unclear. Germline CDR1 SEHNR, CDR2 FQNEAQ (reference sequence). Trimming took 1 base from V and 0 from J, leaving 10 bases between them. The CDR3 has 15 amino acids. The CDR3 DNA sequence: TGTGCCAGCAGCTTAGGGTTGGGCAACTCCTACGAGCAGTACTTC. Its translation: CASSLGLGNSYEQYF.

In its sample, this clone was seen a few times. J is TRBJ2-7 and V is TRBV7-2, with D possibly TRBD2 on 5 matching bases. There are 15 residues in the CDR3. Trimming removed 0 bases from V and 2 bases from J, with 11 bases in between. Germline V CDR1 and CDR2: SGHTA, FQGNSA. The CDR3 sequence: CASSLAGRAAYEQYF. Written as DNA, the CDR3 is TGTGCCAGCAGCTTAGCAGGTCGAGCGGCCTACGAGCAGTACTTC.

This chain connects TRBV14 to TRBJ2-7; D gene ambiguous. Germline-derived CDR1 and CDR2 are SGHDN and FVKESK. The CDR3 totals 16 residues. V lost 0 bases and J lost 3, with 15 bases in between. The CDR3 sequence: CASSQDWAIGYYEQYF. CDR3 DNA sequence: TGTGCCAGCAGCCAAGATTGGGCCATCGGCTACTACGAGCAGTACTTC.

The chain combines TRBV19 with TRBJ1-1, with 8 bases that match TRBD1. Germline trimming cut 6 bases from V and 4 bases from J; bases unmatched to any gene: 16. The CDR3 is 17 residues long. Germline lookup yields CDR1 LNHDA and CDR2 SQIVND (reference sequence). The CDR3 region is CASRTPRTGTGGTEAFF. CDR3 DNA: TGTGCCAGTAGGACCCCCCGGACAGGGACGGGGGGCACTGAAGCTTTCTTT.

This chain uses TRBV6-6 with TRBJ2-2; D is unclear. V lost 4 bases and J 5 bases, leaving 11 bases between the germline ends. Germline V CDR1 and CDR2: MNHNY, SVGAGI (reference sequence). The CDR3 has 14 residues. CDR3 sequence: CASSFSKTTGELFF. The CDR3, as DNA: TGTGCCAGCAGTTTCTCGAAGACAACCGGGGAGCTGTTTTTT.

The rearrangement uses TRBV9 and TRBJ2-3, with D maybe TRBD1 (5 bases). Germline V gives CDR1 SGDLS, CDR2 YYNGEE. This CDR3 is built from 14 residues. V dropped 0 bases and J dropped 2 bases, with 7 bases sitting between them. The CDR3 bases are TGTGCCAGCAGCGTAGCGACAGCCACAGATACGCAGTATTTT. It is translated as CASSVATATDTQYF.

This chain uses TRBV30 with TRBJ2-7; 9 nucleotides agree with TRBD1. CDR1 is GTSNPN and CDR2 is SVGIG in the germline V gene (reference sequence). There are 13 residues in the CDR3. Trimming at V came to 2 bases and at J to 5 bases, leaving 4 bases not matched to a gene. The CDR3 DNA follows: TGTGCCTGGAGTTGGGGACAGGGCGACGAGCAGTACTTC. This codes for CAWSWGQGDEQYF.

To note about this clone: Additional DNA sequences in this sample encode the identical CDR3. Written as DNA, the CDR3 is TGTGCCAGCAGTTACAGGAGGAACACTGAAGCTTTCTTT. Its translation is CASSYRRNTEAFF. The J gene is TRBJ1-1, the V gene TRBV6-5; no firm D call. V was shortened by 2 bases and J by 1 base, with 5 bases between the two germline ends. The germline gives CDR1 MNHEY, CDR2 SVGAGI. The CDR3 extends over 13 amino acids.

V is TRBV6-5 and J is TRBJ1-2; D is undetermined. Trimming stripped 6 bases from V and 4 bases from J, with 9 bases between. The CDR3 consists of 12 residues. Germline loops: CDR1 MNHEY, CDR2 SVGAGI. The CDR3 spells CASSSRLYGYTF. The CDR3 region has the DNA TGTGCCAGCAGCTCCAGGCTCTATGGCTACACCTTC.

The CDR3 DNA is TGTGCCAGCAGAAGAGGGGGAGGGCACAATGAGCAGTTCTTC. This gives the protein CASRRGGGHNEQFF. The chain carries TRBV14 and TRBJ2-1; a possible D gene is TRBD2 (7 bases). Germline CDR1 is SGHDN and CDR2 is FVKESK. Deletions cut 6 bases from V and 5 bases from J, with 14 bases between. This CDR3 contains 14 residues.

V usage is TRBV18 and J usage is TRBJ1-1; TRBD1 agrees at 8 bases. The CDR3 extends over 15 amino acids. Trimming removed 5 bases from V and 1 base from J; junction bases left unmatched: 6. In germline, CDR1 is KGHSH, CDR2 LQKENI. CDR3 sequence reads: CASSGQGRSNTEAFF. The DNA for the CDR3 is TGTGCCAGCTCAGGACAGGGTAGATCGAACACTGAAGCTTTCTTT.

The chain has TRBV18 and TRBJ2-1; 12 positions agree with TRBD2. CDR1 and CDR2 from the germline V gene are KGHSH and LQKENI. The CDR3 runs to 17 residues. The J segment lost 6 bases and the V segment lost 6 bases, leaving 12 bases of the junction unmatched. CDR3 amino acids: CASSPLRLAGALNEQFF. CDR3 sequence (DNA): TGTGCCAGCTCCCCGTTAAGACTAGCGGGAGCCCTCAATGAGCAGTTCTTC.

This chain connects TRBV29-1 to TRBJ1-1; TRBD1 might be the D (5 bases). Germline CDR1 is SQVTM and CDR2 is ANQGSEA. The CDR3 sequence is 13 residues long. Trimming shortened V by 6 bases and J by 3 bases, and 14 bases separated the two germline ends. CDR3 bases: TGCAGCGTGGGCCGAGGCAGGGACACTGAAGCTTTCTTT. The encoded protein is CSVGRGRDTEAFF.

The gene calls are TRBV4-3 and TRBJ2-1; TRBD2 might be the D (6 bases). The V end lost 6 bases, the J end lost 8 bases, and 29 bases lay between the germline ends. Germline CDR1 LGHNA, CDR2 YSLEER. CDR3 size: 18 residues. CDR3 in DNA: TGCGCCAGCAGTCCGAACCCCCCGGACTATAACGTTTTCGATGAGCAGTTCTTC. Translating gives CASSPNPPDYNVFDEQFF.

The J gene is TRBJ2-7, the V gene TRBV27, with 7 bases fitting TRBD1. Losses at the gene ends were 5 bases for V and 9 bases for J; bases not matched to a gene: 16. Germline CDR1 is MNHEY and CDR2 is SMNVEV (reference sequence). The length of the CDR3 is 15 residues. The CDR3 spells CASSTGTANTPRQYF. The DNA for the CDR3 is TGTGCCAGCAGTACGGGGACAGCTAACACTCCCAGGCAGTACTTC.